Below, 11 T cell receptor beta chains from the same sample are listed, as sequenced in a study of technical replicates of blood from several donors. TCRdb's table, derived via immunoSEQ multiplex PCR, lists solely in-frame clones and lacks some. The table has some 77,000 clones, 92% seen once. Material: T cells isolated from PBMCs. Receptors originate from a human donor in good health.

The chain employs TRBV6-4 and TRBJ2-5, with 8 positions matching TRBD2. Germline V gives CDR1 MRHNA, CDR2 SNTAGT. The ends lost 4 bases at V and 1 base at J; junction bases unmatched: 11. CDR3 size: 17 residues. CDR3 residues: CASSASPSGGSQETQYF. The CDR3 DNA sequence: TGTGCCAGCAGTGCCTCCCCCAGCGGGGGTTCCCAAGAGACCCAGTACTTC.

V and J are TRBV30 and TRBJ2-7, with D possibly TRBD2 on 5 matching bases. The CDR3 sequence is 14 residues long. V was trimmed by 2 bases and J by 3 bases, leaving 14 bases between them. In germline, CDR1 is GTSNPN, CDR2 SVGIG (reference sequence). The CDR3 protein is CAWSLGLSIYEQYF. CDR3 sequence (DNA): TGTGCCTGGAGTCTTGGACTCTCTATCTACGAGCAGTACTTC.

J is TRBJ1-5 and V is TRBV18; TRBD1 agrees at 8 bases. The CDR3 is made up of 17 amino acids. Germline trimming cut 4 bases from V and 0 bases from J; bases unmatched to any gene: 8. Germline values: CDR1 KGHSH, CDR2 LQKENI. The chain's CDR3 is CASSLSDRAHSNQPQHF. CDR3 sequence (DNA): TGTGCCAGCTCACTTTCGGACAGGGCCCATAGCAATCAGCCCCAGCATTTT. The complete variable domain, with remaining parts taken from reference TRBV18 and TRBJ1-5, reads NAGVMQNPRHLVRRRGQEARLRCSPMKGHSHVYWYRQLPEEGLKFMVYLQKENIIDESGMPKERFSAEFPKEGPSILRIQQVVRGDSAAYFCASSLSDRAHSNQPQHFGDGTRLSIL.

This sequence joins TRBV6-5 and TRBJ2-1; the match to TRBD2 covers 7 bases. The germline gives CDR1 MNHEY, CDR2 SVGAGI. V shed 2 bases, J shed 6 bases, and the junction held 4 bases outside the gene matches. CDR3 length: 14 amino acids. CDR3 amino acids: CASSYNGGSNEQFF. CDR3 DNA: TGTGCCAGCAGTTACAATGGCGGGAGCAATGAGCAGTTCTTC.

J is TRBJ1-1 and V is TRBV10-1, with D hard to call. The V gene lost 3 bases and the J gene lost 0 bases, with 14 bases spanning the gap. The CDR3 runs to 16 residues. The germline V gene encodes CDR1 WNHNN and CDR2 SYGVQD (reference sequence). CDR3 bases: TGCGCCAGCAGTGACAATAGAGAATCCGTGAACACTGAAGCTTTCTTT. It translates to CASSDNRESVNTEAFF.

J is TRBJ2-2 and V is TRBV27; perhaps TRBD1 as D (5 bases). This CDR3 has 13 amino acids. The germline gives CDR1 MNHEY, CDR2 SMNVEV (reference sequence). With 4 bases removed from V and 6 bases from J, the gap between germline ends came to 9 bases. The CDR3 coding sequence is TGTGCCAGCAGTTACTCAGGGTCCGGGGAGCTGTTTTTT. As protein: CASSYSGSGELFF.

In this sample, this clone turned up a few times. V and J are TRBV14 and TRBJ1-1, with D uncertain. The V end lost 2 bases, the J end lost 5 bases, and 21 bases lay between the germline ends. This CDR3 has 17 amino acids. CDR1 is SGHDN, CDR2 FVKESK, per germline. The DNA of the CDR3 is TGTGCCAGCAGCCAAACGATGGGGAAGAGCGGACCAACTGAAGCTTTCTTT. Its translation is CASSQTMGKSGPTEAFF.

CDR3 loop: CASSRAGTGAYGYTF. For the CDR3, the DNA is TGTGCCAGCAGCAGAGCCGGGACAGGGGCCTATGGCTACACCTTC. The chain carries TRBV6-5 and TRBJ1-2, with 10 bases identical to TRBD1. J lost 4 bases, V lost 6 bases, and 8 bases had no gene match. The CDR3 runs to 15 residues. Germline CDR1 is MNHEY and CDR2 is SVGAGI.

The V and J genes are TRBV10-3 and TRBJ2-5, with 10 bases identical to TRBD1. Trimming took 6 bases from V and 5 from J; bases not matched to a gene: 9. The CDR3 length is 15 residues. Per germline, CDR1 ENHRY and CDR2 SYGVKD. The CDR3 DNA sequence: TGTGCCATCAGCCCTCCGGGACAGGGGTGGGAGACCCAGTACTTC. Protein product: CAISPPGQGWETQYF.

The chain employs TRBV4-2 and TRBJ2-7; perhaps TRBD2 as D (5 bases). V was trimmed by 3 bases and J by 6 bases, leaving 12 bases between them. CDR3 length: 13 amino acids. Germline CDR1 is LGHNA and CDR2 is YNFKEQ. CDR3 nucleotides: TGTGCCAGCAGCCATCTCTCAGCGGTCGAGCAGTACTTC. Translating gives CASSHLSAVEQYF.

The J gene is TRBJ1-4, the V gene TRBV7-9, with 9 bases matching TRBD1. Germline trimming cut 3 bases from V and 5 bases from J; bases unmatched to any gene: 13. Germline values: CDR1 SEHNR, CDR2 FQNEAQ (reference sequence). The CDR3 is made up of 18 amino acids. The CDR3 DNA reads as TGTGCCAGCAGCTTGCACTCGTACAGGGGGCTCCTGAATGAAAAACTGTTTTTT. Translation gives CASSLHSYRGLLNEKLFF.